This is a list of T cell receptor beta chains from one sample in a study of blood T cell repertoires in COVID-19. Assay used: immunoSEQ multiplex PCR; TCRdb lists only in-frame clones, some missing. Altogether under 65,000 clones are present, 75% to 85% being singletons, with the ten largest covering about 5.4%. The sequencing input was peripheral blood. The receptors derive from a woman in her fifties or sixties with acute or convalescent COVID-19. CDR3s include the opening cysteine and the closing phenylalanine or tryptophan. A D gene is named only where the DNA matches it firmly. Clone size, where shown, is once, few, many, or a class for clones that have expanded.

- | TRBJ1-6 | TRBV5-6 | - | 16 | CASSLFTRVSNSPLHF | TGTGCCAGCAGCTTATTCACCAGGGTATCGAATTCACCCCTCCACTTT
TRBD2 | TRBJ2-1 | TRBV28 | - | 15 | CASSLLAGPLNEQFF | TGTGCCAGCAGCCTTCTAGCGGGACCGCTCAATGAGCAGTTCTTC
- | TRBJ2-7 | TRBV29-1 | few | 15 | CSVGARTGHSYEQYF | TGCAGCGTTGGGGCCCGAACAGGTCACTCCTACGAGCAGTACTTC
- | TRBJ2-1 | TRBV6-5 | - | 14 | CASRGQSSYNEQFF | TGTGCCAGCAGAGGACAGAGCTCCTACAATGAGCAGTTCTTC
- | TRBJ1-5 | TRBV4-1 | - | 15 | CASSQDSVSNQPQHF | TGCGCCAGCAGCCAAGATTCAGTGAGCAATCAGCCCCAGCATTTT
TRBD1 | TRBJ1-6 | TRBV2 | - | 16 | CASSRQGSSYNSPLHF | TGTGCCAGCAGTCGACAGGGAAGCTCCTATAATTCACCCCTCCACTTT
- | TRBJ2-2 | TRBV11-3 | - | 15 | CASSLTTQGAGELFF | TGTGCCAGCAGCCTCACGACACAGGGTGCCGGGGAGCTGTTTTTT
TRBD1 | TRBJ2-1 | TRBV18 | - | 15 | CASSLYRGSYNEQFF | TGTGCCAGCTCACTTTACAGGGGTTCCTACAATGAGCAGTTCTTC
TRBD2 | TRBJ2-1 | TRBV24-1 | - | 19 | CATSDLPLAGGSSYNEQFF | TGTGCCACCAGTGATTTGCCCCTAGCGGGGGGGAGCTCCTACAATGAGCAGTTCTTC
TRBD2 | TRBJ2-1 | TRBV7-2 | - | 13 | CASSLVAGNEQFF | TGTGCCAGCAGCTTAGTAGCGGGGAATGAGCAGTTCTTC
TRBD1 | TRBJ1-5 | TRBV2 | - | 14 | CASSGTGGSQPQHF | TGTGCCAGCAGCGGGACAGGGGGTAGTCAGCCCCAGCATTTT
TRBD1 | TRBJ1-2 | TRBV6-4 | - | 14 | CASSLVSTGVGYTF | TGTGCCAGCAGTTTGGTGTCTACAGGGGTTGGCTACACCTTC
TRBD2 | TRBJ2-1 | TRBV5-1 | - | 17 | CASSLSSGSNVGGEQFF | TGCGCCAGCAGCTTGAGCAGCGGGAGTAATGTGGGGGGTGAGCAGTTCTTC
- | TRBJ1-1 | TRBV18 | few | 13 | CASSPQGRTEAFF | TGTGCCAGCTCACCACAAGGGAGAACTGAAGCTTTCTTT
- | TRBJ1-1 | TRBV5-1 | - | 16 | CASSLGQLKVKTEAFF | TGCGCCAGCAGCTTGGGACAGTTAAAGGTGAAGACTGAAGCTTTCTTT
TRBD1 | TRBJ2-1 | TRBV3-1/TRBV3-2 | - | 15 | CASSLWTGANNEQFF | TGTGCCAGCAGCTTATGGACAGGGGCAAACAATGAGCAGTTCTTC
- | TRBJ1-5 | TRBV27 | - | 16 | CASSLDPSGGNQPQHF | TGTGCCAGCAGTTTAGACCCCTCAGGGGGCAATCAGCCCCAGCATTTT